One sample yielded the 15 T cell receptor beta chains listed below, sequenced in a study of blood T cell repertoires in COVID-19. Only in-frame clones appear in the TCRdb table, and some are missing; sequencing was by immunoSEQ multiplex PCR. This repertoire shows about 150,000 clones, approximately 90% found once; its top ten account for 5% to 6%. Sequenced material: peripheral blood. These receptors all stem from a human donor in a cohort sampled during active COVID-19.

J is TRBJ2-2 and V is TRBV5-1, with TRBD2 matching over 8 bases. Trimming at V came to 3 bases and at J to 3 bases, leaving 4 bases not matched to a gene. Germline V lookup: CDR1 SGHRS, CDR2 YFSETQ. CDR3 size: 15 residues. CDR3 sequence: CASSYSGVDTGELFF. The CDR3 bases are TGCGCCAGCAGCTATAGCGGGGTGGACACCGGGGAGCTGTTTTTT.

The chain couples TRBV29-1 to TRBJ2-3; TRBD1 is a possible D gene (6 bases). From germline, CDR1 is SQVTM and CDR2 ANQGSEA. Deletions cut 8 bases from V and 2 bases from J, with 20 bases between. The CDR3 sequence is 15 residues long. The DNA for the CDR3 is TGCAGCATCAACTCCGACAGGACCAACACAGATACGCAGTATTTT. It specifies CSINSDRTNTDTQYF.

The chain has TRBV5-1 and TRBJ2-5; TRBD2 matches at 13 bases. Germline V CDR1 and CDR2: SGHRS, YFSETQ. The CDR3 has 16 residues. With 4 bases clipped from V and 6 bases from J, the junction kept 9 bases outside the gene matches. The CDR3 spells CASSMGLAGLVKTQYF. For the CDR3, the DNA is TGCGCCAGCAGCATGGGACTAGCGGGGTTGGTAAAGACCCAGTACTTC. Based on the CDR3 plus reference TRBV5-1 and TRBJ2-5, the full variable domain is KAGVTQTPRYLIKTRGQQVTLSCSPISGHRSVSWYQQTPGQGLQFLFEYFSETQRNKGNFPGRFSGRQFSNSRSEMNVSTLELGDSALYLCASSMGLAGLVKTQYFGPGTRLLVL.

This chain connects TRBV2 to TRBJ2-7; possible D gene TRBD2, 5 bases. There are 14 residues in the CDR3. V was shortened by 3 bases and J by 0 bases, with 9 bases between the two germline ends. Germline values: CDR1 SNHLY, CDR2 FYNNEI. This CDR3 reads CASSDSRGSYEQYF. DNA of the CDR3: TGTGCCAGCAGTGATTCACGGGGCTCCTACGAGCAGTACTTC.

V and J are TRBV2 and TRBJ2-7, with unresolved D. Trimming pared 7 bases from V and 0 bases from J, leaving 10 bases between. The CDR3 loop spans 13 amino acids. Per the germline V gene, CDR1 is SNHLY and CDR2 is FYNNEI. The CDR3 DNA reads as TGTGCCAGCACCCATAGCCCCTCCTACGAGCAGTACTTC. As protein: CASTHSPSYEQYF. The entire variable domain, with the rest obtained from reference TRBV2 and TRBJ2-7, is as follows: EPEVTQTPSHQVTQMGQEVILRCVPISNHLYFYWYRQILGQKVEFLVSFYNNEISEKSEIFDDQFSVERPDGSNFTLKIRSTKLEDSAMYFCASTHSPSYEQYFGPGTRLTVT.

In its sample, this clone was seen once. CDR3 coding DNA: TGCGCCAGCCATGGACAGGGGCAAGAGACCCAGTACTTC. It specifies CASHGQGQETQYF. The chain employs TRBV10-2 and TRBJ2-5, with 9 nucleotides matching TRBD1. J lost 2 bases, V lost 8 bases, and 3 bases had no gene match. The CDR3 contains 13 residues. Germline V gene sequence: CDR1 WSHSY, CDR2 SAAADI.

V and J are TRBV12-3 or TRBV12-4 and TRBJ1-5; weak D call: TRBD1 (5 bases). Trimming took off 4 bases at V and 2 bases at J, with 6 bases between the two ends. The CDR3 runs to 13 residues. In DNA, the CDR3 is TGTGCCAGCAGTTCCAGGGGCAATCAGCCCCAGCATTTT. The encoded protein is CASSSRGNQPQHF.

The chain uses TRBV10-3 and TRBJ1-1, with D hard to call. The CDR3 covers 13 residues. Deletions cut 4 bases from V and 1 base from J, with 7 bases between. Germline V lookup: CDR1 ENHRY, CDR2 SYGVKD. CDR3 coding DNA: TGTGCCATCAGTGGCGTGCCGAACACTGAAGCTTTCTTT. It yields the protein CAISGVPNTEAFF.

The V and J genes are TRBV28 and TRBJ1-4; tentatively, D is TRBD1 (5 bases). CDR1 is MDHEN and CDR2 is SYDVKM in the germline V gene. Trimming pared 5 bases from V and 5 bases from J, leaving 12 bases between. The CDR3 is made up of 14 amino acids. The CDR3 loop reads CASSMYTGNEKLFF. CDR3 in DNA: TGTGCCAGCAGTATGTACACAGGAAATGAAAAACTGTTTTTT.

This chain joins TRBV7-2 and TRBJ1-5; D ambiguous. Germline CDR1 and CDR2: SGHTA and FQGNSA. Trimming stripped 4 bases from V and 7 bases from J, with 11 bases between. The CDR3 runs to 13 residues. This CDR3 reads CASSYHQNQPQHF. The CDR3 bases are TGTGCCAGCAGCTATCACCAGAACCAGCCCCAGCATTTT.

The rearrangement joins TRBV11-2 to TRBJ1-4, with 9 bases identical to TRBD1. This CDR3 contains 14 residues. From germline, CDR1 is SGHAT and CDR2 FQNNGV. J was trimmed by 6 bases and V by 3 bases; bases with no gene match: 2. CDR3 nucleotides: TGTGCCAGCAGCTTGGGGACAGGGTATGAAAAACTGTTTTTT. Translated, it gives CASSLGTGYEKLFF.

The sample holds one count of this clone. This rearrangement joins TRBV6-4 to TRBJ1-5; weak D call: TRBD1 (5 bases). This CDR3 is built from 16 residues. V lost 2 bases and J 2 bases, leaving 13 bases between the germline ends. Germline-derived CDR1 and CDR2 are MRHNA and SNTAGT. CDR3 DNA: TGTGCCAGCAGTGACGGGAGGGGTGGGCGCAATCAGCCCCAGCATTTT. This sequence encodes CASSDGRGGRNQPQHF.

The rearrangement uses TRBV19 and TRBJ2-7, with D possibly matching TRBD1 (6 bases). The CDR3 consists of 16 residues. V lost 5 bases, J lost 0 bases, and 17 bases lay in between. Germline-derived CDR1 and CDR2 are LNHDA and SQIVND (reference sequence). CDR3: CASSPGTSRSSYEQYF. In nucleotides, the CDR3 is TGTGCCAGTAGTCCCGGGACATCTAGGAGCTCCTACGAGCAGTACTTC.

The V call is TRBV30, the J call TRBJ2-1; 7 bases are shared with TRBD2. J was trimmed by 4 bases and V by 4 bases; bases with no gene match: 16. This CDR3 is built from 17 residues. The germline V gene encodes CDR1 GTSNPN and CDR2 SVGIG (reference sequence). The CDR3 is CAWTRDLAGEMYNEQFF. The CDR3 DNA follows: TGTGCCTGGACCAGGGATCTGGCGGGAGAAATGTACAATGAGCAGTTCTTC.

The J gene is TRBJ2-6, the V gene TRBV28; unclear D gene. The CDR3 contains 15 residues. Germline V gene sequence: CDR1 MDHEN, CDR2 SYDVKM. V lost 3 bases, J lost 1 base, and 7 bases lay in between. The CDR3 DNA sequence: TGTGCCAGCAGTTTGAGTCTGTCTGGGGCCAACGTCCTGACTTTC. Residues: CASSLSLSGANVLTF. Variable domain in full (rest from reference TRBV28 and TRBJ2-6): DVKVTQSSRYLVKRTGEKVFLECVQDMDHENMFWYRQDPGLGLRLIYFSYDVKMKEKGDIPEGYSVSREKKERFSLILESASTNQTSMYLCASSLSLSGANVLTFGAGSRLTVL.